The 28 T cell receptor beta chains reported below all come from one sample, sequenced in a study of T-cell memory formation after mild COVID-19. One entry per CDR3 protein, called by TCRdb with MiXCR from the 5' RACE reads. The profile shows hundreds of thousands of distinct CDR3 sequences, 20% to 30% of them singletons. The sample taken for sequencing was PBMCs or a T cell subset sorted from them (not recorded which). The receptors stem from an adult woman who had mild COVID-19 (a few samples of this study predate the infection). Cell type and time point are not known.

This clonotype has more than one count but fewer than ten. The chain has TRBV6-5 and TRBJ1-2; 8 bases agree with TRBD1. V lost 6 bases and J lost 7; bases outside the gene matches: 7. Germline V lookup: CDR1 MNHEY, CDR2 SVGAGI. This CDR3 has 13 residues. In nucleotides, the CDR3 is TGTGCCAGCAGACTTCAGGGGGCGGGTGGCTACACCTTC. Its protein product is CASRLQGAGGYTF.

This clonotype was counted only a few times. V gene TRBV30 combines with J gene TRBJ2-2; D unclear. Germline V gene sequence: CDR1 GTSNPN, CDR2 SVGIG (reference sequence). The CDR3 spans 15 residues. Trimming removed 3 bases at V and 0 bases at J, with 11 bases between. The CDR3 reads CAWRRETSNTGELFF. The CDR3 nucleotides are TGTGCCTGGAGAAGAGAGACCTCGAACACCGGGGAGCTGTTTTTT.

J is TRBJ2-7 and V is TRBV18; D gene unclear. Germline CDR1 KGHSH, CDR2 LQKENI. The V end was cut by 0 bases, the J end by 3 bases, with 12 bases between. The CDR3 consists of 15 residues. The CDR3 loop reads CASSPPAGSGYEQYF. The CDR3 nucleotides are TGTGCCAGCTCACCACCTGCAGGTTCTGGCTACGAGCAGTACTTC.

This clonotype was observed many times. V is TRBV24-1 and J is TRBJ2-7; no firm D call. This CDR3 spans 14 amino acids. CDR1 is KGHDR, CDR2 SFDVKD, per germline. V was pared by 2 bases and J by 2 bases, with 9 bases between. The CDR3 loop is CATSDSGAAYEQYF. The CDR3 DNA reads TGTGCCACCAGTGATTCCGGAGCTGCCTACGAGCAGTACTTC.

This sequence joins TRBV12-3 or TRBV12-4 and TRBJ2-6; the D is unclear. V dropped 5 bases and J dropped 0 bases, with 8 bases sitting between them. This CDR3 has 15 residues. CDR3 DNA: TGTGCCAGCAGTGAAGACAACTCTGGGGCCAACGTCCTGACTTTC. Its translation: CASSEDNSGANVLTF.

The chain uses TRBV24-1 and TRBJ2-6; 12 bases align to TRBD1. Germline CDR1 is KGHDR and CDR2 is SFDVKD. This CDR3 has 18 amino acids. V lost 5 bases, J lost 2 bases, and 6 bases stayed unmatched. The chain's CDR3 is CATSGAGTGGAGANVLTF. CDR3 DNA sequence: TGTGCCACCAGTGGTGCGGGGACAGGGGGCGCTGGGGCCAACGTCCTGACTTTC.

Turning to this clonotype: Germline and junction disagree at one end, which may indicate a read error. V is TRBV7-2 and J is TRBJ2-7; the D gene is possibly TRBD2 (6 bases). The CDR3 is 15 amino acids. CDR1 and CDR2 (germline): SGHTA, FQGNSA. The CDR3 spells CASSLGVAATYERYF. The CDR3, as DNA: TGTGCCAGCAGCCTCGGGGTAGCGGCAACCTACGAGCGGTACTTC.

In its sample, this clonotype was seen a few times. The rearrangement joins TRBV5-4 to TRBJ2-3, with 12 positions matching TRBD1. The germline V gene has CDR1 SGHNT and CDR2 YYREEE (reference sequence). The CDR3 contains 15 residues. The trim removed 4 bases at V and 7 bases at J, leaving 7 bases unmatched. For the CDR3, the DNA is TGTGCCAGCAGCGACCGGGACAGGGGGCTCAATACGCAGTATTTT. Residues: CASSDRDRGLNTQYF.

This clonotype was detected a few times. The J gene is TRBJ1-1, the V gene TRBV5-1; 7 nucleotides line up with TRBD1. Germline loops: CDR1 SGHRS, CDR2 YFSETQ. After removal of 4 bases from V and 1 base from J, the junction contained 7 bases not matched to a gene. This CDR3 is 15 amino acids long. In DNA, the CDR3 is TGCGCCAGCAGCGTAGGACAGGTTTCGAACACTGAAGCTTTCTTT. Residues: CASSVGQVSNTEAFF.

The chain uses TRBV11-3 and TRBJ2-7; 13 positions match TRBD2. The V and J ends lost 0 bases and 4 bases, in that order; junction bases with no gene match: 3. This CDR3 comprises 16 residues. Per the germline V gene, CDR1 is SGHNT and CDR2 is YENEEA. This CDR3 is CASSLDGLAGEYEQYF. The CDR3 coding sequence is TGTGCCAGCAGCTTAGACGGACTAGCGGGAGAGTACGAGCAGTACTTC.

This clonotype came up a few times. This chain uses TRBV7-2 with TRBJ2-7, with 10 bases that match TRBD2. The germline V gene encodes CDR1 SGHTA and CDR2 FQGNSA. This CDR3 has 17 residues. The junction had 10 bases not matched to a gene; V was cut back by 3 bases and J by 2 bases. The chain's CDR3 is CASSFLASGGAAYEQYF. CDR3 in DNA: TGTGCCAGCAGCTTCCTTGCTAGCGGGGGTGCGGCCTACGAGCAGTACTTC.

Only a few counts were recorded for this clonotype. V is TRBV2 and J is TRBJ2-1; 9 bases are shared with TRBD2. V was pared by 1 base and J by 9 bases, with 1 base of the junction left unmatched. The CDR3 has 13 residues. CDR1 SNHLY and CDR2 FYNNEI come from the germline V gene. CDR3 nucleotide sequence: TGTGCCAGCAGTGAAGGAGCGGGAGGTGAGCAGTTCTTC. Translating it yields CASSEGAGGEQFF.

This clonotype was observed a few times. This rearrangement joins TRBV7-9 to TRBJ2-1; 8 bases agree with TRBD2. Germline CDR1 is SEHNR and CDR2 is FQNEAQ (reference sequence). The V and J ends lost 5 bases and 7 bases, in that order; junction bases with no gene match: 7. CDR3 length equals 14 residues. The CDR3 spells CASSPGLVENEQFF. The CDR3 DNA reads as TGTGCCAGCAGCCCGGGACTAGTGGAAAATGAGCAGTTCTTC. The full variable domain, its missing parts supplied by reference TRBV7-9 and TRBJ2-1, is DTGVSQNPRHKITKRGQNVTFRCDPISEHNRLYWYRQTLGQGPEFLTYFQNEAQLEKSRLLSDRFSAERPKGSFSTLEIQRTEQGDSAMYLCASSPGLVENEQFFGPGTRLTVL.

The chain recombines TRBV19 with TRBJ1-1; possible D gene TRBD1, 6 bases. The germline V and J ends were trimmed by 7 bases and 2 bases, with 23 bases remaining between them. Germline loops: CDR1 LNHDA, CDR2 SQIVND (reference sequence). This CDR3 is built from 17 residues. This CDR3 is CASNRVGRSWGNTEAFF. Written as DNA, the CDR3 is TGTGCCAGTAACAGGGTGGGGAGGAGTTGGGGAAACACTGAAGCTTTCTTT.

The V gene is TRBV27, the J gene TRBJ2-3, with unresolved D. V was clipped by 4 bases and J by 4 bases, with 12 bases between them. CDR3 size: 14 residues. Germline CDR1 is MNHEY and CDR2 is SMNVEV (reference sequence). CDR3 nucleotide sequence: TGTGCCAGCAGTTCTGGCATTTCCCCAGATACGCAGTATTTT. It codes for CASSSGISPDTQYF.

V usage is TRBV4-2 and J usage is TRBJ1-6; D is undetermined. The CDR3 spans 16 residues. Trimming removed 4 bases at V and 9 bases at J, with 19 bases between. Germline loops: CDR1 LGHNA, CDR2 YNFKEQ. Here the CDR3 DNA reads TGTGCCAGCAGCCGCAAAGTGGGAGCCTGGAGTTCACCCCTCCACTTT. This gives the protein CASSRKVGAWSSPLHF.

This clonotype came up a few times. This sequence joins TRBV12-3 or TRBV12-4 and TRBJ1-6; unclear D gene. The CDR3 is 12 residues long. Trimming took 3 bases from V and 8 from J, leaving 5 bases between them. CDR3 in amino acids: CASSFLYSPLHF. The DNA for the CDR3 is TGTGCCAGCAGTTTCCTTTATTCACCCCTCCACTTT.

The gene calls are TRBV5-1 and TRBJ2-3; D perhaps matches TRBD2 (5 bases). The CDR3 runs 15 residues. Germline loops: CDR1 SGHRS, CDR2 YFSETQ. Trimming stripped 4 bases from V and 4 bases from J, with 16 bases between. In nucleotides, the CDR3 is TGCGCCAGCAGCCCCGCTCTGGGGAGCTCAGATACGCAGTATTTT. Amino acids: CASSPALGSSDTQYF.

This rearrangement joins TRBV24-1 to TRBJ2-7; 7 bases align to TRBD1. The ends lost 4 bases at V and 0 bases at J; junction bases unmatched: 17. The CDR3 length is 19 residues. CDR1 and CDR2 from the germline V gene are KGHDR and SFDVKD. The DNA for the CDR3 is TGTGCCACCAGTGAGGGACCGGGACAGAAGAGGGCAAGCTCCTACGAGCAGTACTTC. This encodes CATSEGPGQKRASSYEQYF.

This clonotype was seen a few times. The chain is built from TRBV3-1 and TRBJ2-5, with a weak D call TRBD1 (6 bases). CDR1 is LGHDT and CDR2 is YNNKEL in the germline V gene (reference sequence). CDR3 size: 14 residues. V was shortened by 6 bases and J by 3 bases, with 14 bases between the two germline ends. The CDR3 DNA reads as TGTGCCAGCAGTGTTGTCGGACAGAAAGAGACCCAGTACTTC. Amino acid sequence: CASSVVGQKETQYF.

The gene calls are TRBV12-3 or TRBV12-4 and TRBJ2-3; either TRBD1 or TRBD2 may fit D (6 bases each). CDR3 length equals 18 residues. V lost 5 bases and J lost 0, with 21 bases in between. The CDR3 DNA sequence: TGTGCCAGCAGTCCGTTGGGGGGCACGTCCACTAGCACAGATACGCAGTATTTT. This translates into CASSPLGGTSTSTDTQYF.

The chain couples TRBV10-3 to TRBJ2-3; TRBD2 matches at 10 bases. With 6 bases clipped from V and 2 bases from J, the junction kept 5 bases outside the gene matches. Germline V gene data show CDR1 as ENHRY and CDR2 as SYGVKD. The CDR3 is 15 amino acids. The CDR3 region is CAISLSGGVTDTQYF. CDR3 in DNA: TGTGCCATCAGCTTAAGCGGGGGGGTCACAGATACGCAGTATTTT.

Here the CDR3 reads CATSRADRGGYEQYF. The DNA for the CDR3 is TGTGCCACCAGCAGGGCGGACAGGGGGGGCTACGAGCAGTACTTC. J is TRBJ2-7 and V is TRBV15; TRBD1 agrees at 10 bases. This CDR3 comprises 15 residues. CDR1 and CDR2 (germline): LNHNV, YYDKDF (reference sequence). V trimming: 3 bases; J trimming: 3 bases; junction bases outside the gene matches: 5.

This clonotype has only a few counts. The V gene is TRBV30, the J gene TRBJ2-7, with D perhaps TRBD2 (5 bases). This CDR3 is 12 amino acids long. V gave up 4 bases and J gave up 1 base, with 8 bases separating them. Germline loops: CDR1 GTSNPN, CDR2 SVGIG (reference sequence). CDR3 coding DNA: TGTGCCTGGAAGGACTTGTCCTACGAGCAGTACTTC. It codes for CAWKDLSYEQYF.

The rearrangement joins TRBV12-3 or TRBV12-4 to TRBJ1-1; D not certain. The CDR3 covers 14 residues. Trimming removed 1 base from V and 0 bases from J, with 6 bases in between. The CDR3 region has the DNA TGTGCCAGCAGTTTAGGGGAAATGAACACTGAAGCTTTCTTT. The encoded protein is CASSLGEMNTEAFF.

This chain links TRBV3-1 with TRBJ2-3; 10 nucleotides line up with TRBD2. The germline V gene has CDR1 LGHDT and CDR2 YNNKEL (reference sequence). J was trimmed by 5 bases and V by 1 base; bases with no gene match: 12. The CDR3 contains 18 residues. The CDR3 DNA follows: TGTGCCAGCAGCCAAGCGAATCGACTAGCGGGTCGTAAAGATACGCAGTATTTT. Translating gives CASSQANRLAGRKDTQYF.

This sequence joins TRBV24-1 and TRBJ2-5; the D gene is possibly TRBD1 (5 bases). Germline V gene data show CDR1 as KGHDR and CDR2 as SFDVKD. Trimming removed 8 bases at V and 2 bases at J, with 11 bases between. CDR3 size: 13 residues. The CDR3 nucleotides are TGTGCCACCATTGAACAGGTTCAAGAGACCCAGTACTTC. Protein product: CATIEQVQETQYF.

The rearrangement uses TRBV24-1 and TRBJ1-1; 7 bases agree with TRBD1. Germline lookup yields CDR1 KGHDR and CDR2 SFDVKD. This CDR3 spans 19 amino acids. Unmatched junction bases numbered 17, after V lost 5 bases and J lost 0 bases. The CDR3: CATSGLRDRGKHLNTEAFF. CDR3 DNA sequence: TGTGCCACCAGTGGCCTAAGGGACAGAGGAAAGCACTTGAACACTGAAGCTTTCTTT.